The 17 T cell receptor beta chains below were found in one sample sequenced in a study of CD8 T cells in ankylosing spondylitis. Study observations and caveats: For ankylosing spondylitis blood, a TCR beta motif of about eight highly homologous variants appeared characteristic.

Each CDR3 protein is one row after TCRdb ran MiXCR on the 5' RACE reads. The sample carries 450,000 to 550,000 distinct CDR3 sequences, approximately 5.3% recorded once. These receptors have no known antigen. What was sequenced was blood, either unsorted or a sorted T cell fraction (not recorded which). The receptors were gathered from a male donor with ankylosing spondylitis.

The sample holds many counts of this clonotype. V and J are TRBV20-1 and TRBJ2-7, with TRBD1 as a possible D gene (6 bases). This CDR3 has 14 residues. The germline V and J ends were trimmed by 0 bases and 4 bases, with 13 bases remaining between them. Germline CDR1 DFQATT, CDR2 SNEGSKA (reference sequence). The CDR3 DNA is TGCAGTGCTAGAGATGGACAGCCCCCTTACGAGCAGTACTTC. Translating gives CSARDGQPPYEQYF.

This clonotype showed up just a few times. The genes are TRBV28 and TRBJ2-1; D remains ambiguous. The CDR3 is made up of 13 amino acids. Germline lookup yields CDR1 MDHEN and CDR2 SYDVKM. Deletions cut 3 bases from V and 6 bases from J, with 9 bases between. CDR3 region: CASSFQWANEQFF. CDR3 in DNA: TGTGCCAGCAGTTTTCAATGGGCCAATGAGCAGTTCTTC.

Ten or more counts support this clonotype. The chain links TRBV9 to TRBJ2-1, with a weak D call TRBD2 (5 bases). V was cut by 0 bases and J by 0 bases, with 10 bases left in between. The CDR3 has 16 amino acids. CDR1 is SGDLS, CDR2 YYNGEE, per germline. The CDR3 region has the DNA TGTGCCAGCAGCGTAGGAGGGCCCGCCTCCTACAATGAGCAGTTCTTC. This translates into CASSVGGPASYNEQFF.

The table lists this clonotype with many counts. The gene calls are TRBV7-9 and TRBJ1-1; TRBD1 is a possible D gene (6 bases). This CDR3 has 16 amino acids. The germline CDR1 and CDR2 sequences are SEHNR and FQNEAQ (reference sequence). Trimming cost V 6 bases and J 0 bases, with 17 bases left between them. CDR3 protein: CASRSPGEGMNTEAFF. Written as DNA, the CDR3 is TGTGCCAGCAGATCACCAGGGGAGGGGATGAACACTGAAGCTTTCTTT.

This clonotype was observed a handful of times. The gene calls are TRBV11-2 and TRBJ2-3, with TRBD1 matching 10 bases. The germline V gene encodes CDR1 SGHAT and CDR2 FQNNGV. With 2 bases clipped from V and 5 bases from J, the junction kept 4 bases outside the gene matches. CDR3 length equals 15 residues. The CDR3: CASSLTGTGVDTQYF. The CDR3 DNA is TGTGCCAGCAGCTTAACCGGGACAGGGGTAGATACGCAGTATTTT.

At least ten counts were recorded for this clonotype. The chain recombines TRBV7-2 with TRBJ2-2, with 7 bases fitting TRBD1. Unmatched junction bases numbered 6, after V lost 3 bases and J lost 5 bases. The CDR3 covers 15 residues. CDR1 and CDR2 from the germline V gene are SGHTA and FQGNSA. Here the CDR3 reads CASSLRTGETGELFF. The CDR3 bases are TGTGCCAGCAGCTTGAGAACAGGGGAAACCGGGGAGCTGTTTTTT.

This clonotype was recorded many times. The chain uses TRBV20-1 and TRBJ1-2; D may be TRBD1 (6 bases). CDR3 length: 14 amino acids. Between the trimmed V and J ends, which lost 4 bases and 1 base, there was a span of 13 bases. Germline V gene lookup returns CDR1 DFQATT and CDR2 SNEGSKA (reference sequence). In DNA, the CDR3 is TGCAGTGCTACGCCGGGGGCGGTTAACTATGGCTACACCTTC. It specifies CSATPGAVNYGYTF.

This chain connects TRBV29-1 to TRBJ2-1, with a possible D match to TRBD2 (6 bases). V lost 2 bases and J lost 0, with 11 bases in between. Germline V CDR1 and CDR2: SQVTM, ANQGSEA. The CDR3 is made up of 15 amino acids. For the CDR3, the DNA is TGCAGCGTTGAAATCCACGGGAGCTCCTACAATGAGCAGTTCTTC. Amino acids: CSVEIHGSSYNEQFF.

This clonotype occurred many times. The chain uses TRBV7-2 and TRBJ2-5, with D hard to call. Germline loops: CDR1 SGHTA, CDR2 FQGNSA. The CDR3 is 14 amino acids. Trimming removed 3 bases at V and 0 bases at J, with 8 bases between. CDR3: CASSFKRYQETQYF. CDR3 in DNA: TGTGCCAGCAGCTTTAAGCGATACCAAGAGACCCAGTACTTC.

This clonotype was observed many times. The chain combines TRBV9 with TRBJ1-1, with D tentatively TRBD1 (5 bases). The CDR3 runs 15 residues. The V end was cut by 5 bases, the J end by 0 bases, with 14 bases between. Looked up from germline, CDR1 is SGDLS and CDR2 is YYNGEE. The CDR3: CASRNAGGMNTEAFF. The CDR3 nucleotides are TGTGCCAGCAGGAATGCTGGGGGGATGAACACTGAAGCTTTCTTT.

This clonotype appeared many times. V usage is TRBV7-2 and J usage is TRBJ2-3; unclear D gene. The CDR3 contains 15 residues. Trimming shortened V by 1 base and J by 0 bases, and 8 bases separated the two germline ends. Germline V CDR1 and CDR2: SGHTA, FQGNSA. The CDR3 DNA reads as TGTGCCAGCAGCTTAGGACCCCACAGCACAGATACGCAGTATTTT. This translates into CASSLGPHSTDTQYF.

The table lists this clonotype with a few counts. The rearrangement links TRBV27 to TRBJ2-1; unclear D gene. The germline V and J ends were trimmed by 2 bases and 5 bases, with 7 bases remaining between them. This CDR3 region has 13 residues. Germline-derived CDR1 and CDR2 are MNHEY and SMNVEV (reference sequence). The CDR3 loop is CASSLRRNNEQFF. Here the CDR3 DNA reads TGTGCCAGCAGTTTACGACGGAACAATGAGCAGTTCTTC.

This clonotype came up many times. The CDR3 protein is CSARPPRGLAGGLYEQYF. The CDR3 coding sequence is TGCAGTGCTAGACCGCCCCGGGGACTAGCGGGAGGTCTATACGAGCAGTACTTC. The rearrangement uses TRBV20-1 and TRBJ2-7, with 15 bases lining up with TRBD2. The CDR3 extends over 18 amino acids. The trim removed 2 bases at V and 4 bases at J, leaving 12 bases unmatched. Germline V gene sequence: CDR1 DFQATT, CDR2 SNEGSKA (reference sequence).

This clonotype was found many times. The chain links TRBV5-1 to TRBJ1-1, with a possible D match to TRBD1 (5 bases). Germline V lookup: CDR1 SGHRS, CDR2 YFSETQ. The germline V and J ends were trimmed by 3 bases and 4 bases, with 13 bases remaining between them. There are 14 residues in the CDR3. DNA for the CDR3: TGCGCCAGCAGCTCACGGTTGGGGGTCACTGAAGCTTTCTTT. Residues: CASSSRLGVTEAFF.

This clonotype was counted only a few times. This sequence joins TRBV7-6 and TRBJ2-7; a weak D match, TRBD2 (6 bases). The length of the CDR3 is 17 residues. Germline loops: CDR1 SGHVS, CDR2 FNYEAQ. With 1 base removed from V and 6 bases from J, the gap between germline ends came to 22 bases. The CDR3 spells CASSLGGMRGYRTEQYF. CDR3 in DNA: TGTGCCAGCAGCTTAGGAGGGATGCGGGGATACCGGACCGAGCAGTACTTC.

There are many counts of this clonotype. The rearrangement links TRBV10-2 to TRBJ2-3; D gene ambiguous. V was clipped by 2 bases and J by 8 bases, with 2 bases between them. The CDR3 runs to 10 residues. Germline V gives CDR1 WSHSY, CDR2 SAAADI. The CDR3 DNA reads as TGCGCCAGCAGTGAGGGTACGCAGTATTTT. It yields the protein CASSEGTQYF.

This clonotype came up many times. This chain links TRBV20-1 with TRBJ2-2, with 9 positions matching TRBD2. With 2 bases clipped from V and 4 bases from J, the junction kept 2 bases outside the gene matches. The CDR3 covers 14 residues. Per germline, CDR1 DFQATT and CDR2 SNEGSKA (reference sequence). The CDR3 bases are TGCAGTGCTAGAAATAGCGGGAGCACCGGGGAGCTGTTTTTT. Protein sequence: CSARNSGSTGELFF.